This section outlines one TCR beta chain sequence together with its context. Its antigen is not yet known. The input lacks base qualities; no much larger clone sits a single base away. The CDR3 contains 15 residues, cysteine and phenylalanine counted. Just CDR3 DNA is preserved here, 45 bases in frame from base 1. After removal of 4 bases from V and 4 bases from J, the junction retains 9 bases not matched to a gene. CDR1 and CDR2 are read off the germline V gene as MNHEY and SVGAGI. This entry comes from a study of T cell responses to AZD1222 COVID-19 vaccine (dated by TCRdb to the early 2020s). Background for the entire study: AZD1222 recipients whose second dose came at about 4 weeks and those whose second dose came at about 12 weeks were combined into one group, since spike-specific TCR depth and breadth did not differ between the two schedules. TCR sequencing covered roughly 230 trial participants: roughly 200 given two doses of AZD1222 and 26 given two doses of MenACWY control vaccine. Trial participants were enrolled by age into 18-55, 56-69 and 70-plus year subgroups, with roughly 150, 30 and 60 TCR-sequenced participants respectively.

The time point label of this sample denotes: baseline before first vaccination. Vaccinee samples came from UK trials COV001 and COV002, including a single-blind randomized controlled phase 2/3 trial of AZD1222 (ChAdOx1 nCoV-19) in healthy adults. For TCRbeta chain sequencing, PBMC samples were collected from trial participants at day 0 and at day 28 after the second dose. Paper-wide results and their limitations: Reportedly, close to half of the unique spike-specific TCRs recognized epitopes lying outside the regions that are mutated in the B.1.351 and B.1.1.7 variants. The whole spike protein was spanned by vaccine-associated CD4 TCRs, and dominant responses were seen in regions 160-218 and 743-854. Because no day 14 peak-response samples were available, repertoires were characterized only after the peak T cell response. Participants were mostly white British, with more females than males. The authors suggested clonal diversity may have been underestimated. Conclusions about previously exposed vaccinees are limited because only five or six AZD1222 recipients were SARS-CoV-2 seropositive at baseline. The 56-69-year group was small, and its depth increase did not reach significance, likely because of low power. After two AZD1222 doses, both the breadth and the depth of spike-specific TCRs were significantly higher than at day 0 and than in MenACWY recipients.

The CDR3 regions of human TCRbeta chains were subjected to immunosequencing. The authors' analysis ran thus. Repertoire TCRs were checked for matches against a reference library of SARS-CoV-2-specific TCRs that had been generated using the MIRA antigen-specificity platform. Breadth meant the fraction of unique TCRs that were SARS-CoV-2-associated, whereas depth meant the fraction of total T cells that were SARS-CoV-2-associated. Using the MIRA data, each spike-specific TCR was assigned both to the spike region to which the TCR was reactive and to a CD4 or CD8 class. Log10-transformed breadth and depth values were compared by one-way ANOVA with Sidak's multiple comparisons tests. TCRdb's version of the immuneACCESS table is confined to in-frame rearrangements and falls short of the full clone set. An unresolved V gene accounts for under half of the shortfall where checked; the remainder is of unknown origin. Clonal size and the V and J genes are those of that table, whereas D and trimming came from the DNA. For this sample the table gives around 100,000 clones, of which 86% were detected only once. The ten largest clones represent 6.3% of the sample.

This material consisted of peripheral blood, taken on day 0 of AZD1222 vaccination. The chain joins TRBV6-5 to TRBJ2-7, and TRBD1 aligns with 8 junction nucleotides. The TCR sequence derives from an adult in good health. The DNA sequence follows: TGTGCCAGCAGTTCGACAGGACAGGGCAAATACGAGCAGTACTTC. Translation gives CASSSTGQGKYEQYF.